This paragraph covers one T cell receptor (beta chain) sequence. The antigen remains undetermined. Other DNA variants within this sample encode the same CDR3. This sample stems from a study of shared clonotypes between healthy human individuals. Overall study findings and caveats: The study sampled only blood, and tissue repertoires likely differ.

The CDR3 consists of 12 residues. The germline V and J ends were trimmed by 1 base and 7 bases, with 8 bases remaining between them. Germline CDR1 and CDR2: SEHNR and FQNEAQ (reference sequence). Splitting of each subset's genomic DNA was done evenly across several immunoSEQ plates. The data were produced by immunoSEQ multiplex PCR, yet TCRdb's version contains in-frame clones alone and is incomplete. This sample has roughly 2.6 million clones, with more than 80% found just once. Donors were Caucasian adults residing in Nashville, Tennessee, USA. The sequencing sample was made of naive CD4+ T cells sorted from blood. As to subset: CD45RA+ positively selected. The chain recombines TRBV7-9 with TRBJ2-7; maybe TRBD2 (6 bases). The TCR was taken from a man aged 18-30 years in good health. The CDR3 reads CASSLVGSEQYF. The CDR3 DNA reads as TGTGCCAGCAGCTTAGTCGGGAGTGAGCAGTACTTC.